This T cell receptor beta chain came from a study of metastatic and nonmetastatic thyroid tumors (dated by TCRdb to the early 2020s). With regard to the full study: For patients with malignant and with benign thyroid disease, the researchers compared repertoires between peripheral blood samples and tumor or nodule tissue samples.

Before undergoing thyroid surgery, none of the patients had been given any kind of treatment. Patient clinical samples collected from about 2012 to 2019 were retrospectively analysed using T-cell receptor beta sequencing. This clone showed up many times. Its binding antigen is unknown. Qualities for individual bases were not recorded, and no much larger clone is one base off. Taken from cysteine to phenylalanine, the CDR3 has 13 residues. The DNA shown is the 39-base CDR3, in frame from base 1. Trimming takes 5 bases from V and 8 bases from J, and the germline ends sit 13 bases apart. CDR1 MRHNA and CDR2 SNTAGT were looked up in the germline V gene. Library generation was performed with PCR. Sequencing relied on an Illumina HiSeq 4000. High-throughput sequencing was used to profile the CDR3 region of the TCR beta-chain in every patient. Concerning the study's data processing: Drawing on CDR3 differences between clinicopathological groups, the researchers built a classifier meant to tell apart patients with distant-metastatic papillary thyroid cancer. To measure repertoire diversity the researchers used the Shannon index, while the Morisita-Horn index served to gauge how similar the tumor and blood repertoires were. The public sequencing data were trimmed at Q25 with fastp and processed into clonotypes with MiXCR by TCRdb, which kept only in-frame beta chains. The authors' filters were not applied to this entry. The sample table lists roughly 27,000 clones, 20% to 25% of them with a count of one. The ten largest clones capture less than 15% of the sample.

Broad study findings and their caveats: In both blood and tumor samples, malignant tumors were reported to have significantly higher TCR beta diversity than benign nodules.

The TCR was taken from a female donor with papillary thyroid cancer or a benign thyroid nodule (not recorded which). Some clones in this sample may be carry-over from other donors' samples. The specimen was blood. Here the chain combines TRBV6-4 and TRBJ2-1; the D segment could be TRBD2, given 5 matching bases. For the CDR3, the sequence is CASSSSWLHEQFF. The sequence in DNA is TGTGCCAGCAGTTCTAGCTGGCTCCATGAGCAGTTCTTC.